A selection of T cell receptor beta chains follows, all from one sample in a study of T cell responses to AZD1222 COVID-19 vaccine. The table came from immunoSEQ multiplex PCR; TCRdb's copy has only in-frame clones and leaves some out. This table has over 150,000 clones, 90% appearing once. The sample consisted of peripheral blood, taken on day 0 of AZD1222 vaccination. The receptors stem from an adult in good health. CDR3s include the opening cysteine and the closing phenylalanine or tryptophan.

TRBV6-2/TRBV6-3,TRBJ2-7,CASSYPRHPRRVLDEQYF
TRBV6-5,TRBJ1-1,CASSSRGFTEAFF
TRBV19,TRBJ2-1,CASSIGLAGGNEQFF
TRBV25-1,TRBJ2-5,CASRDTGTGQETQYF
TRBV13,TRBJ2-1,CASSWDLGDEQFF
TRBV28,TRBJ2-4,CASTWRLAGYNIQYF
TRBV6-5,TRBJ1-4,CASSYVGTQVGEKLFF
TRBV9,TRBJ2-1,CASSVELGTAGNEQFF
TRBV5-6,TRBJ2-3,CASSLGVGGSTDTQYF
TRBV5-6,TRBJ2-3,CASSLGPTDTQYF
TRBV28,TRBJ2-1,CASTLLGEQFF
TRBV4-1,TRBJ1-4,CASSQGGGTNEKLFF
TRBV10-3,TRBJ2-5,CAISGDRNQETQYF
TRBV7-6,TRBJ2-1,CASSLTSSYNEQFF
TRBV9,TRBJ1-1,CASSSRDITTEAFF
TRBV11-3,TRBJ2-6,CASSLEGQGAGGANVLTF
TRBV6-4,TRBJ2-7,CANPDRDHEQYF
TRBV30,TRBJ2-7,CACPSRGNSYEQYF
TRBV7-9,TRBJ1-2,CASSFQGTLLRGGYTF
TRBV4-1,TRBJ1-5,CASSQEGQGRQPQHF
TRBV7-9,TRBJ1-4,CASSWTAEKLFF
TRBV9,TRBJ1-2,CVSGGGGNPGYTF
TRBV4-3,TRBJ2-7,CASSPSGTNSYEQYF
TRBV10-3,TRBJ1-1,CAIRPQGSALNTEAFF
TRBV10-3,TRBJ2-2,CAINGRAAGELFF
TRBV4-3,TRBJ1-6,CASSQDGGSHSPLHF
TRBV5-1,TRBJ1-1,CASSLGLDAIEAFF
TRBV11-2,TRBJ2-3,CASRVGGTASDTQYF
TRBV28,TRBJ2-3,CASSSFPRGTTDTQYF
TRBV6-2/TRBV6-3,TRBJ1-5,CASSLYGGSNQPQHF
TRBV27,TRBJ1-6,CASSLMQSSYNSPLHF
TRBV30,TRBJ1-1,CAWSALRDSTEAFF
TRBV28,TRBJ2-7,CASSLAGGYEQYF
TRBV7-9,TRBJ1-1,CASSPISSRNTEAFF
TRBV15,TRBJ1-5,CATSRDLGGHSNQPQHF
TRBV27,TRBJ2-1,CASSSRLAAWSYNEQFF
TRBV6-4,TRBJ1-1,CASSDSPSGPGNTEAFF
TRBV4-1,TRBJ2-5,CASSQDVGSAGEETQYF